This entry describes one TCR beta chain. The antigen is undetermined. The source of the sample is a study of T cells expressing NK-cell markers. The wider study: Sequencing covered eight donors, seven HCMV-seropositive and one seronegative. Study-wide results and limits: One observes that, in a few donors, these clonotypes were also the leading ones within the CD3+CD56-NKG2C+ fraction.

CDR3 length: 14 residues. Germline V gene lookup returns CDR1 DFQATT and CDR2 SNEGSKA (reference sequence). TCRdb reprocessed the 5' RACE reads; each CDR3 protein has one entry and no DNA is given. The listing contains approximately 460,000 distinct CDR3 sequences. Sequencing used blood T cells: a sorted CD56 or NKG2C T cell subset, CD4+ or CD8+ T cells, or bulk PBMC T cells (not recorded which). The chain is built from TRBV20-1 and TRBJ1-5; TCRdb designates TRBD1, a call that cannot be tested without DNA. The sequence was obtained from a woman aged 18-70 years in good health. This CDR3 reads CSAIRTDNHQPQHF.